Given below is one T cell receptor beta chain in context. This entry comes from a study of blood T cell repertoires in COVID-19. About the study: The study drew acute and convalescent COVID-19 samples from the United States, Italy and Spain. PBMCs, B-cell-depleted T cells, or T cells provided the cDNA or gDNA that made up the material.

CDR1 is MNHNS and CDR2 is SASEGT in the germline V gene. V trimming: 4 bases; J trimming: 2 bases; junction bases outside the gene matches: 17. The CDR3 runs 20 residues. Authors' processing steps: By means of reference gene primer amplification, nucleated cell counts were estimated. TCRdb's table, derived via immunoSEQ multiplex PCR, lists solely in-frame clones and lacks some. V and J calls and clone size are as listed in that table; D and trimming were resolved from the DNA. The repertoire holds 70,000 to 90,000 clones, with 82% as singletons. V and J are TRBV6-1 and TRBJ1-5, with 10 bases identical to TRBD1. Sequenced sample: peripheral blood. This sequence was found in an elderly woman with acute or convalescent COVID-19. The CDR3 sequence is CASSVRIGDRGWDGNQPQHF. In nucleotides, the CDR3 is TGTGCCAGCAGTGTAAGAATCGGGGACAGGGGATGGGACGGCAATCAGCCCCAGCATTTT.